This is a list of T cell receptor beta chains from one sample in a study of patients and donors after allogeneic stem cell transplantation. TCRdb redid the calling of the RT-PCR reads with MiXCR, one entry per CDR3 protein. The sample lists approximately 200,000 distinct CDR3 sequences, around 41% occurring once. Input material: blood, either unsorted or a sorted T cell fraction (not recorded which). Receptors were obtained from a human donor who was either an allogeneic HSCT recipient or a stem cell or donor lymphocyte infusion donor (not recorded which). It is not recorded whose cells these are; they may come from a transplant donor. Both conserved end residues are part of each CDR3. A D gene is named only where the DNA matches it firmly. Where a row states a size, it is once, few, many or the class of an expanded clone; other rows omit it.

v_call: TRBV4-1
clone_size: -
d_call: -
j_call: TRBJ2-7
cdr3_aa: CASSQEIKGYTYEQYF
cdr3_nt: TGCGCCAGCAGCCAAGAAATTAAGGGTTATACCTACGAGCAGTACTTC

v_call: TRBV12-3/TRBV12-4
clone_size: -
d_call: -
j_call: TRBJ1-1
cdr3_aa: CASSLELITEAFF
cdr3_nt: TGTGCCAGCAGTTTAGAATTAATCACTGAAGCTTTCTTT

v_call: TRBV9
clone_size: -
d_call: TRBD2
j_call: TRBJ2-1
cdr3_aa: CASSVTGASGNEQFF
cdr3_nt: TGTGCCAGCAGCGTAACGGGAGCTAGCGGGAATGAGCAGTTCTTC

v_call: TRBV5-1
clone_size: many
d_call: TRBD2
j_call: TRBJ2-1
cdr3_aa: CASSIGTSVDEQFF
cdr3_nt: TGCGCCAGCAGCATCGGGACTAGCGTCGATGAGCAGTTCTTC

v_call: TRBV29-1
clone_size: -
d_call: -
j_call: TRBJ2-5
cdr3_aa: CSVGRVETQYF
cdr3_nt: TGCAGCGTCGGCAGGGTAGAGACCCAGTACTTC

v_call: TRBV9
clone_size: -
d_call: -
j_call: TRBJ1-2
cdr3_aa: CASSAPGNGGYGYTF
cdr3_nt: TGTGCCAGCAGCGCTCCAGGGAACGGGGGCTATGGCTACACCTTC

v_call: TRBV29-1
clone_size: -
d_call: TRBD1
j_call: TRBJ1-1
cdr3_aa: CSVGQGATEAFF
cdr3_nt: TGCAGCGTCGGACAGGGGGCCACTGAAGCTTTCTTT

v_call: TRBV5-1
clone_size: -
d_call: TRBD1
j_call: TRBJ2-5
cdr3_aa: CASSRTGEPQETQYF
cdr3_nt: TGCGCCAGCAGCCGTACAGGGGAACCTCAAGAGACCCAGTACTTC

v_call: TRBV29-1
clone_size: few
d_call: TRBD2
j_call: TRBJ2-1
cdr3_aa: CSVEQRGLAGGTVDEQFF
cdr3_nt: TGCAGCGTTGAGCAGCGGGGACTAGCGGGAGGAACAGTGGATGAGCAGTTCTTC

v_call: TRBV4-3
clone_size: -
d_call: TRBD1
j_call: TRBJ1-2
cdr3_aa: CASSQEGQAFSGYGYTF
cdr3_nt: TGCGCCAGCAGCCAAGAGGGACAGGCCTTCTCCGGCTATGGCTACACCTTC

v_call: TRBV6-5
clone_size: few
d_call: -
j_call: TRBJ1-1
cdr3_aa: CASAMDLKTEAFF
cdr3_nt: TGTGCCAGCGCAATGGACCTTAAAACGGAAGCTTTCTTT

v_call: TRBV12-3/TRBV12-4
clone_size: -
d_call: -
j_call: TRBJ1-1
cdr3_aa: CASPARDTPSGAEAFF
cdr3_nt: TGTGCCAGCCCTGCCAGGGACACCCCCAGCGGCGCTGAAGCTTTCTTT

v_call: TRBV2
clone_size: few
d_call: -
j_call: TRBJ1-5
cdr3_aa: CASGYRTANQPQHF
cdr3_nt: TGTGCCAGCGGCTACAGGACAGCCAATCAGCCCCAGCATTTT

v_call: TRBV6-5
clone_size: -
d_call: -
j_call: TRBJ2-7
cdr3_aa: CASSYSSRGDYEQYF
cdr3_nt: TGTGCCAGCAGTTACTCCAGCAGAGGAGATTACGAGCAGTACTTC

v_call: TRBV9
clone_size: -
d_call: TRBD1
j_call: TRBJ1-5
cdr3_aa: CASSVGQGENQPQHF
cdr3_nt: TGTGCCAGCAGCGTAGGACAGGGGGAAAATCAGCCCCAGCATTTT

v_call: TRBV11-2
clone_size: once
d_call: -
j_call: TRBJ1-2
cdr3_aa: CASSSTGLYGYTF
cdr3_nt: TGTGCCAGCAGCTCGACAGGACTCTATGGCTACACCTTC

v_call: TRBV10-3
clone_size: few
d_call: -
j_call: TRBJ2-1
cdr3_aa: CAISSQGYNEQFF
cdr3_nt: TGTGCCATCAGCTCACAGGGCTACAATGAGCAGTTCTTC

v_call: TRBV5-1
clone_size: -
d_call: TRBD1
j_call: TRBJ1-2
cdr3_aa: CASSLAGDRAYGYTF
cdr3_nt: TGCGCCAGCAGCTTGGCGGGGGACAGGGCCTATGGCTACACCTTC

v_call: TRBV7-2
clone_size: few
d_call: -
j_call: TRBJ1-6
cdr3_aa: CASSLRGDSPLHF
cdr3_nt: TGTGCCAGCAGCCTCCGGGGGGATTCACCCCTCCACTTT

v_call: TRBV5-1
clone_size: -
d_call: -
j_call: TRBJ1-5
cdr3_aa: CASSLGDISDQPQHF
cdr3_nt: TGCGCCAGCAGCTTGGGGGACATCTCGGATCAGCCCCAGCATTTT

v_call: TRBV19
clone_size: few
d_call: -
j_call: TRBJ2-2
cdr3_aa: CASSPRSKLRTGELFF
cdr3_nt: TGTGCCAGTTCTCCCCGCTCGAAGCTTCGCACCGGGGAGCTGTTTTTT

v_call: TRBV25-1
clone_size: -
d_call: -
j_call: TRBJ2-1
cdr3_aa: CASSEGGVGWNEQFF
cdr3_nt: TGTGCCAGCAGTGAAGGCGGGGTCGGCTGGAATGAGCAGTTCTTC

v_call: TRBV12-3/TRBV12-4
clone_size: few
d_call: -
j_call: TRBJ2-3
cdr3_aa: CASSLAATTQYF
cdr3_nt: TGTGCCAGCAGTTTAGCGGCCACTACGCAGTATTTT

v_call: TRBV2
clone_size: -
d_call: TRBD2
j_call: TRBJ2-1
cdr3_aa: CATERTSGDNEQFF
cdr3_nt: TGTGCCACCGAAAGGACTAGCGGGGACAATGAGCAGTTCTTC

v_call: TRBV15
clone_size: -
d_call: -
j_call: TRBJ1-4
cdr3_aa: CATSRDQRALGEKLFF
cdr3_nt: TGTGCCACCAGCAGAGATCAGCGGGCGTTGGGAGAAAAACTGTTTTTT

v_call: TRBV6-6
clone_size: few
d_call: TRBD1
j_call: TRBJ1-1
cdr3_aa: CASTLGTGATEAFF
cdr3_nt: TGTGCCAGCACGTTAGGGACAGGGGCCACTGAAGCTTTCTTT

v_call: TRBV9
clone_size: -
d_call: TRBD1
j_call: TRBJ2-2
cdr3_aa: CASSDTGTGYDGELFF
cdr3_nt: TGTGCCAGCAGTGATACCGGGACAGGGTATGACGGGGAGCTGTTTTTT

v_call: TRBV9
clone_size: -
d_call: TRBD2
j_call: TRBJ2-1
cdr3_aa: CASSVLAGGLNEQFF
cdr3_nt: TGTGCCAGCAGCGTACTAGCGGGAGGGCTCAATGAGCAGTTCTTC

v_call: TRBV12-3/TRBV12-4
clone_size: -
d_call: -
j_call: TRBJ1-2
cdr3_aa: CASSYEENYGYTF
cdr3_nt: TGTGCCAGCAGTTACGAGGAAAACTATGGCTACACCTTC

v_call: TRBV12-3/TRBV12-4
clone_size: -
d_call: TRBD2
j_call: TRBJ2-1
cdr3_aa: CATRRGGNEQFF
cdr3_nt: TGTGCCACCAGACGGGGGGGCAATGAGCAGTTCTTC

v_call: TRBV27
clone_size: few
d_call: -
j_call: TRBJ1-1
cdr3_aa: CASSLGAMNTEAFF
cdr3_nt: TGTGCCAGCAGTTTGGGGGCTATGAACACTGAAGCTTTCTTT

v_call: TRBV12-3/TRBV12-4
clone_size: -
d_call: TRBD2
j_call: TRBJ2-2
cdr3_aa: CASRMTPGGEVGELFF
cdr3_nt: TGTGCCAGCCGCATGACTCCGGGAGGGGAGGTCGGGGAGCTGTTTTTT

v_call: TRBV19
clone_size: -
d_call: -
j_call: TRBJ2-4
cdr3_aa: CASSIKLTVLQYF
cdr3_nt: TGTGCCAGTAGTATAAAGTTGACAGTCCTTCAGTACTTC

v_call: TRBV7-6
clone_size: few
d_call: -
j_call: TRBJ1-2
cdr3_aa: CASSPGGKPSIGLNYGYTF
cdr3_nt: TGTGCCAGCAGCCCGGGAGGGAAGCCCTCGATAGGATTAAACTATGGCTACACCTTC

v_call: TRBV9
clone_size: -
d_call: TRBD2
j_call: TRBJ2-3
cdr3_aa: CASSARGGLTDTQYF
cdr3_nt: TGTGCCAGCAGCGCCCGCGGGGGGCTCACAGATACGCAGTATTTT

v_call: TRBV12-3/TRBV12-4
clone_size: -
d_call: TRBD2
j_call: TRBJ2-1
cdr3_aa: CASRGTSGKGVEQFF
cdr3_nt: TGTGCCAGCAGGGGGACTAGCGGGAAGGGAGTTGAGCAGTTCTTC

v_call: TRBV3-1
clone_size: -
d_call: -
j_call: TRBJ2-5
cdr3_aa: CASSLPMGTQYF
cdr3_nt: TGTGCCAGCAGCCTTCCGATGGGGACCCAGTACTTC

v_call: TRBV10-3
clone_size: few
d_call: -
j_call: TRBJ2-3
cdr3_aa: CAISPGGSTDTQYF
cdr3_nt: TGTGCCATCAGCCCGGGCGGGAGCACAGATACGCAGTATTTT

v_call: TRBV20-1
clone_size: few
d_call: -
j_call: TRBJ1-2
cdr3_aa: CSAIKGLANYGYTF
cdr3_nt: TGCAGCGCTATAAAGGGGCTAGCTAACTATGGCTACACCTTC

v_call: TRBV5-5
clone_size: -
d_call: TRBD1
j_call: TRBJ1-6
cdr3_aa: CATQGGSYNSPLHF
cdr3_nt: TGTGCCACCCAGGGGGGGTCCTATAATTCACCCCTCCACTTT

v_call: TRBV12-3/TRBV12-4
clone_size: few
d_call: -
j_call: TRBJ1-4
cdr3_aa: CASSLETANEKLFF
cdr3_nt: TGTGCCAGCAGTTTAGAGACAGCTAATGAAAAACTGTTTTTT

v_call: TRBV12-3/TRBV12-4
clone_size: -
d_call: TRBD2
j_call: TRBJ2-7
cdr3_aa: CASSLWLAGGRDEQYF
cdr3_nt: TGTGCCAGCAGTTTATGGCTAGCGGGAGGGAGAGACGAGCAGTACTTC